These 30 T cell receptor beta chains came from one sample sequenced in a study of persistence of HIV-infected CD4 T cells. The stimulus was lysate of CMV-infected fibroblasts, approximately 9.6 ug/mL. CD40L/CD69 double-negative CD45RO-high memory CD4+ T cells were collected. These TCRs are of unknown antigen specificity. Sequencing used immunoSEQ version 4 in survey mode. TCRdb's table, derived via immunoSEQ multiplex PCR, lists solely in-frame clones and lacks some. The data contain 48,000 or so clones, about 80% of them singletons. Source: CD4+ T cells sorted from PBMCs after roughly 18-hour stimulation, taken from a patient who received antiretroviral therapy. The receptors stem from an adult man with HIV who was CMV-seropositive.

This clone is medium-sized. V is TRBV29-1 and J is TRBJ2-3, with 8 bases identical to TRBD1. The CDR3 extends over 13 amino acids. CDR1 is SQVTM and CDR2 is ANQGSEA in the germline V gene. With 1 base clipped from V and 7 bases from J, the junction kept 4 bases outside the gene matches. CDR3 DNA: TGCAGCGTTGAAGCGCAGGGGGCTAATACGCAGTATTTT. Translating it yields CSVEAQGANTQYF.

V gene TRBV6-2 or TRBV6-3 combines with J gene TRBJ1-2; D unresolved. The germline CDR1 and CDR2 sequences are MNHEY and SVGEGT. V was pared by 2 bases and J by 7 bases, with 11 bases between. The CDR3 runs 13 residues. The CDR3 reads CASSYVSILGYTF. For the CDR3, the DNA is TGTGCCAGCAGTTACGTCAGTATTCTTGGCTACACCTTC.

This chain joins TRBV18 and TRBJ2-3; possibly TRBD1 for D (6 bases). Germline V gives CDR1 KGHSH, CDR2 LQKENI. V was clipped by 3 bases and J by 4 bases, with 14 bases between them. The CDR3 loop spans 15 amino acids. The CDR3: CASSPTGIGPDTQYF. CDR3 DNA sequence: TGTGCCAGCTCACCTACAGGGATTGGGCCAGATACGCAGTATTTT.

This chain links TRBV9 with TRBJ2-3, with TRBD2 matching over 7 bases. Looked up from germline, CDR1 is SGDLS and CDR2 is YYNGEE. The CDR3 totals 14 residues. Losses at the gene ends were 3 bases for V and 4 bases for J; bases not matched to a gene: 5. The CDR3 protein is CASSARLAADTQYF. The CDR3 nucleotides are TGTGCCAGCAGCGCCAGACTAGCTGCAGATACGCAGTATTTT.

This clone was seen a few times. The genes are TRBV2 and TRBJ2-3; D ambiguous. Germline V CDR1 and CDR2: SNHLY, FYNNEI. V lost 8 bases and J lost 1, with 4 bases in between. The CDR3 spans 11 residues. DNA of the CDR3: TGTGCCAGCTACGGCACAGATACGCAGTATTTT. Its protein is CASYGTDTQYF.

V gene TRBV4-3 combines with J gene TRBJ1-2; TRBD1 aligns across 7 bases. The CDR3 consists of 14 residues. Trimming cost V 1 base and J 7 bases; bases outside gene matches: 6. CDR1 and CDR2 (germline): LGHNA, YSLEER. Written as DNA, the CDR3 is TGCGCCAGCAGCCAAGGAACAGGGGCGGGTGGCTACACCTTC. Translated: CASSQGTGAGGYTF.

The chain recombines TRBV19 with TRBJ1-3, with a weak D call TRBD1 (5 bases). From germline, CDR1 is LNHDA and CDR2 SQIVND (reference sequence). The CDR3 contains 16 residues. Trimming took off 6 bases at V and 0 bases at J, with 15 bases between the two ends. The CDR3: CASSSGEGNSGNTIYF. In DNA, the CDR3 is TGTGCCAGTAGCTCTGGAGAGGGGAACTCTGGAAACACCATATATTTT.

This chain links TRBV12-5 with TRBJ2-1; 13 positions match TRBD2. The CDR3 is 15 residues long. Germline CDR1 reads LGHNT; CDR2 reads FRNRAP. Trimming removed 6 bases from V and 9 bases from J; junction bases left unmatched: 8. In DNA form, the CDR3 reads TGTGCTAGTGGCCTCGGGACTAGCGGGACGGGTGAGCAGTTCTTC. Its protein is CASGLGTSGTGEQFF.

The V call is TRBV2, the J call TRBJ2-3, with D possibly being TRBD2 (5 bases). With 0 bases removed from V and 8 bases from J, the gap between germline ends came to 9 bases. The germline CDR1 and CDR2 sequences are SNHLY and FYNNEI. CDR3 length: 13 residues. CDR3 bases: TGTGCCAGCAGTGAAGCGCGGGTGGGTACGCAGTATTTT. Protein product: CASSEARVGTQYF.

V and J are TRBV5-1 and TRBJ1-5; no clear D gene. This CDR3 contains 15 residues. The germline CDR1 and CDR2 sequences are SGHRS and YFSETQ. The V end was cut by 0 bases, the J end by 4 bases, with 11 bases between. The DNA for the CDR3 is TGCGCCAGCAGCTTGGGGCAGCAACAAAATCAGCCCCAGCATTTT. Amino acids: CASSLGQQQNQPQHF.

The CDR3 region is CASSLGRHSNQPQHF. In DNA, the CDR3 is TGTGCCAGCAGTTTGGGGAGACATAGCAATCAGCCCCAGCATTTT. The rearrangement joins TRBV27 to TRBJ1-5, with D uncertain. Trimming removed 3 bases at V and 0 bases at J, with 9 bases between. Germline CDR1 MNHEY, CDR2 SMNVEV (reference sequence). This CDR3 region has 15 residues.

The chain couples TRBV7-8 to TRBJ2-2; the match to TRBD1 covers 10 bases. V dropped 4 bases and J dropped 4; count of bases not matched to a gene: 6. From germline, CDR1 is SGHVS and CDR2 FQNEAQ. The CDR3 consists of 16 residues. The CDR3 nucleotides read TGTGCCAGCAGCTCAGCGACAGGGGGCATCACCGGGGAGCTGTTTTTT. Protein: CASSSATGGITGELFF.

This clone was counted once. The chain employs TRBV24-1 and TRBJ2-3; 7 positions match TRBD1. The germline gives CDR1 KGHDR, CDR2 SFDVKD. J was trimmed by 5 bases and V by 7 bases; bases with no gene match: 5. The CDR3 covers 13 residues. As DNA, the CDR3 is TGTGCCACCAGCACGACAGGGCAAGATACGCAGTATTTT. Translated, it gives CATSTTGQDTQYF.

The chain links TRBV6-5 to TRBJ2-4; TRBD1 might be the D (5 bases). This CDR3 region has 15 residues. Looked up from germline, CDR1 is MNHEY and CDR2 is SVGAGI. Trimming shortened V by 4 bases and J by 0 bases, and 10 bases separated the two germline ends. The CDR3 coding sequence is TGTGCCAGCAGTTCGACAGAACTAGCCAAAAACATTCAGTACTTC. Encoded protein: CASSSTELAKNIQYF.

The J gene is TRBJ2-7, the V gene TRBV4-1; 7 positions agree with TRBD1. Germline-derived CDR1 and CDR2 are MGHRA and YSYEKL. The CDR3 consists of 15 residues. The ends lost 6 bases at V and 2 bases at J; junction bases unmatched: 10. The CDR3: CASRRPRTGAYEQYF. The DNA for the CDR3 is TGCGCCAGCAGGCGCCCCCGTACAGGGGCCTACGAGCAGTACTTC.

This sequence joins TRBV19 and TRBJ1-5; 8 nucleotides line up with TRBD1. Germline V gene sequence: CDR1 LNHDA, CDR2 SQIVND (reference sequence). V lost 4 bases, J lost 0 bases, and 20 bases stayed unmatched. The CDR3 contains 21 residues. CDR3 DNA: TGTGCCAGTAGTAGGACAGGGCGTAAGGACCAGGTGGGATATAGCAATCAGCCCCAGCATTTT. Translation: CASSRTGRKDQVGYSNQPQHF.

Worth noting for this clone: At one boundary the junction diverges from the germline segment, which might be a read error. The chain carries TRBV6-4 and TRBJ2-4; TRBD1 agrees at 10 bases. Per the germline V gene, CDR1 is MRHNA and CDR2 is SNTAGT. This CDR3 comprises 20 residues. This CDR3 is CASIDRTETGGLRGKNIQYF. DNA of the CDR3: TGTGCCAGCATTGACCGGACCGAGACAGGGGGCCTCCGGGGCAAAAACATTCAGTACTTC.

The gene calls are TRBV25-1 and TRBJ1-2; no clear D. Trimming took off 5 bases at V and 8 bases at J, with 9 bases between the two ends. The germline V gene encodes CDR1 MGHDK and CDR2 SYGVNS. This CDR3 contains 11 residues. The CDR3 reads CASSSFRGYTF. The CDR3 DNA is TGTGCCAGCAGTTCCTTTAGGGGCTACACCTTC.

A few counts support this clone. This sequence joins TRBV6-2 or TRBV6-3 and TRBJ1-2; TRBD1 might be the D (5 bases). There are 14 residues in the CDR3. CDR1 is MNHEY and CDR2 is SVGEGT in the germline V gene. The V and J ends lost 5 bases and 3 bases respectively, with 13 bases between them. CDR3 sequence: CASSDAGWDYGYTF. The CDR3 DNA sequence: TGTGCCAGCAGTGATGCAGGGTGGGACTATGGCTACACCTTC.

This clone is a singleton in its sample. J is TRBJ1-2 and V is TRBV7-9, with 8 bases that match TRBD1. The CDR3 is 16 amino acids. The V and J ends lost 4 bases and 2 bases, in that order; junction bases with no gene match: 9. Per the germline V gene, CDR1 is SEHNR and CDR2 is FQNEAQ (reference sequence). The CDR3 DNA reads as TGTGCCAGCAGCTCCCGGGACAGGCCACTGAACTATGGCTACACCTTC. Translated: CASSSRDRPLNYGYTF.

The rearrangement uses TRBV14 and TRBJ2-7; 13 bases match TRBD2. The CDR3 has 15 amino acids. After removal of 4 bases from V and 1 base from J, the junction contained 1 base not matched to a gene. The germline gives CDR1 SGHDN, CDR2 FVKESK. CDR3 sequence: CASSLGLAGSYEQYF. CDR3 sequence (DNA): TGTGCCAGCAGCCTGGGACTAGCGGGGTCCTACGAGCAGTACTTC.

CDR3 loop: CAWGQGYEQYF. Written as DNA, the CDR3 is TGTGCCTGGGGACAGGGGTACGAGCAGTACTTC. This chain uses TRBV30 with TRBJ2-7; 9 nucleotides align to TRBD1. The CDR3 totals 11 residues. The V segment lost 5 bases and the J segment 4 bases; nucleotides outside the gene matches: 0. Germline CDR1 and CDR2: GTSNPN and SVGIG (reference sequence). The whole variable domain, filled in from reference TRBV30 and TRBJ2-7, reads SQTIHQWPATLVQPVGSPLSLECTVEGTSNPNLYWYRQAAGRGLQLLFYSVGIGQISSEVPQNLSASRPQDRQFILSSKKLLLSDSGFYLCAWGQGYEQYFGPGTRLTVT.

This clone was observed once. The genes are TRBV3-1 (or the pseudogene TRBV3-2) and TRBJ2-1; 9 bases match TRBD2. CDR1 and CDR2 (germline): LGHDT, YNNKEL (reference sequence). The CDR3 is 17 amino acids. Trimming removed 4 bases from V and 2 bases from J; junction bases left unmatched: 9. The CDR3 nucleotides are TGTGCCAGCAGCCCCCGCGGGGGGGCTGCGGCCTACAATGAGCAGTTCTTC. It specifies CASSPRGGAAAYNEQFF.

Here the CDR3 DNA reads TGTGCCAGCTCACCGGGGCAGGCCAACACTGAAGCTTTCTTT. Protein: CASSPGQANTEAFF. The J gene is TRBJ1-1, the V gene TRBV18; a weak D match, TRBD1 (5 bases). V lost 3 bases and J 2 bases, leaving 10 bases between the germline ends. The CDR3 spans 14 residues. Germline V gene data show CDR1 as KGHSH and CDR2 as LQKENI.

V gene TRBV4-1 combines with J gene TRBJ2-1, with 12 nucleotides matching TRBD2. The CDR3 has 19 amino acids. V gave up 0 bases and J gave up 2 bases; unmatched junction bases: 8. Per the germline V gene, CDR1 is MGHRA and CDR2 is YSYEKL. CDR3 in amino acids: CASSQDRLAGGGTYNEQFF. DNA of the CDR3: TGCGCCAGCAGCCAAGATCGGCTAGCGGGAGGGGGTACCTACAATGAGCAGTTCTTC.

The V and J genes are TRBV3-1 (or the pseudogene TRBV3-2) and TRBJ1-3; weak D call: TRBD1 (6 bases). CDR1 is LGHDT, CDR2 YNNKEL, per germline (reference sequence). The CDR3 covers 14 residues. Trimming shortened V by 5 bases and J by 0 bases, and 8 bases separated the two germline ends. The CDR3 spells CASSRTDSGNTIYF. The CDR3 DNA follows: TGTGCCAGCAGCAGGACAGACTCTGGAAACACCATATATTTT.

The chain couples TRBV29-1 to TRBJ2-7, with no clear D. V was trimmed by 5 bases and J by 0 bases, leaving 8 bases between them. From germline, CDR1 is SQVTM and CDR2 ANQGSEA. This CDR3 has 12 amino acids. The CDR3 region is CSVRSNSYEQYF. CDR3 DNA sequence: TGCAGCGTTCGAAGTAACTCCTACGAGCAGTACTTC.

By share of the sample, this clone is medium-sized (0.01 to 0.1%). CDR3 nucleotide sequence: TGCGCCAGCAGCCAAGACCGCCCCGGGACAGGGAATGAAAAACTGTTTTTT. Encoded protein: CASSQDRPGTGNEKLFF. V usage is TRBV4-3 and J usage is TRBJ1-4; 9 positions agree with TRBD1. The junction had 7 bases not matched to a gene; V was cut back by 0 bases and J by 5 bases. Per the germline V gene, CDR1 is LGHNA and CDR2 is YSLEER. The CDR3 covers 17 residues.

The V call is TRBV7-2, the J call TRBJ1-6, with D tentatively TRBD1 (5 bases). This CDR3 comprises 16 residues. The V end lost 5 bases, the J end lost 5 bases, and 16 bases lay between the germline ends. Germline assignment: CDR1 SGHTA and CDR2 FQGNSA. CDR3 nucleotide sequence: TGTGCCAGCAGCCCGCGCGGGACGGCCAATAATTCACCCCTCCACTTT. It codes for CASSPRGTANNSPLHF.

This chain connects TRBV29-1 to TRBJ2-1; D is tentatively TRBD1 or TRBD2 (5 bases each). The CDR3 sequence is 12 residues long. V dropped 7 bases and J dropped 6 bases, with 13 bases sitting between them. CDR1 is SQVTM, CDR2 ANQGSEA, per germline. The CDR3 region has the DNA TGCAGCGCTGATCGGGGCGGCAATGAGCAGTTCTTC. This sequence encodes CSADRGGNEQFF.